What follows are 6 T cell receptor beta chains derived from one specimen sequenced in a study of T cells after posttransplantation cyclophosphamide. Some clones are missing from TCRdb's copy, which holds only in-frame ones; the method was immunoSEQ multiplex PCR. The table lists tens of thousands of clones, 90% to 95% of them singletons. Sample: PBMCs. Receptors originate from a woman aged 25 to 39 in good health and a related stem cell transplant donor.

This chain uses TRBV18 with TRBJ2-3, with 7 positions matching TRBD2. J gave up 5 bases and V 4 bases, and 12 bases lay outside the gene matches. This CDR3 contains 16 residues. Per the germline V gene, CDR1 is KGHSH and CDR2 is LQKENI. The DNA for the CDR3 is TGTGCCAGCTCACGAAAGGTGTGGGTAGCGGGAGATACGCAGTATTTT. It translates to CASSRKVWVAGDTQYF.

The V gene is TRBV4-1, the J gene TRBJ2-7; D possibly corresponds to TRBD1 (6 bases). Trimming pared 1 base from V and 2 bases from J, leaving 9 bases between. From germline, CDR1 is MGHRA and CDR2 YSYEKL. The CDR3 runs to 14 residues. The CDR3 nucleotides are TGCGCCAGCAGCCAAGCGGGACAAGCCTACGAGCAGTACTTC. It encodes CASSQAGQAYEQYF.

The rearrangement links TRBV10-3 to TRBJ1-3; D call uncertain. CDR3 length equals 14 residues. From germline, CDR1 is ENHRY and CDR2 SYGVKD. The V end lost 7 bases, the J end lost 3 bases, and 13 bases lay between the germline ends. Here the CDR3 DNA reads TGTGCCATCACCGGTCACGGCGATGGAAACACCATATATTTT. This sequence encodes CAITGHGDGNTIYF.

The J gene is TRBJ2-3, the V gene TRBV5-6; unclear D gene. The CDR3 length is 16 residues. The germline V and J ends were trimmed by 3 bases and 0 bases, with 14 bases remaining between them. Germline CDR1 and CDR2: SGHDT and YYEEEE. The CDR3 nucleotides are TGTGCCAGCAGCTCCGGGCCTACACTTAGCACAGATACGCAGTATTTT. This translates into CASSSGPTLSTDTQYF.

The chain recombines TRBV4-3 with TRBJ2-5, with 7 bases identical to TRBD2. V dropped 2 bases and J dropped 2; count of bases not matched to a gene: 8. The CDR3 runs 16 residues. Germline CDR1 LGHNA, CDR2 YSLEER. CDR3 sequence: CASSQPSSGIQETQYF. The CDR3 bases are TGCGCCAGCAGCCAACCTTCTAGCGGCATACAAGAGACCCAGTACTTC.

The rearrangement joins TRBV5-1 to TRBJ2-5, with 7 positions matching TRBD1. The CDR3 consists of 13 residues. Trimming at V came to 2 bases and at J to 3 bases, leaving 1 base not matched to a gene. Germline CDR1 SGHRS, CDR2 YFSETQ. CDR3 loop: CASSLTGEETQYF. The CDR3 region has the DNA TGCGCCAGCAGCTTAACAGGGGAAGAGACCCAGTACTTC.